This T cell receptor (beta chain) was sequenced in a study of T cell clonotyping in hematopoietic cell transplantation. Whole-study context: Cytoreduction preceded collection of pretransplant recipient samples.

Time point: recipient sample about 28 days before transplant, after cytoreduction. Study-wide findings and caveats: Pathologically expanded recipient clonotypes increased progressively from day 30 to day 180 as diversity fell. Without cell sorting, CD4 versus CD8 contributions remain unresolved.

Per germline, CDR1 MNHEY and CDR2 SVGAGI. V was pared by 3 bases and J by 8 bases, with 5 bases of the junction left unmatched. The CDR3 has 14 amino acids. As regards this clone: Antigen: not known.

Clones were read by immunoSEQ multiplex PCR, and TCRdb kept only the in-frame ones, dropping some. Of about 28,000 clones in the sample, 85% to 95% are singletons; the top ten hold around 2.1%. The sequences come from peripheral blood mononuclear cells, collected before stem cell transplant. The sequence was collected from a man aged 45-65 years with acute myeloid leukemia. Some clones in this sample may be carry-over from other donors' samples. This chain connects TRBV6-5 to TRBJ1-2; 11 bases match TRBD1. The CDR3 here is CASSYGTGGRGYTF. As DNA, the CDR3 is TGTGCCAGCAGTTATGGGACAGGGGGACGGGGCTACACCTTC.